A single sample gave rise to the 27 T cell receptor beta chains below, sequenced in a study of blood T cell repertoires in COVID-19. Profiling relied on immunoSEQ multiplex PCR, and the TCRdb table lists in-frame clones only, not all of them. The table shows fewer than 700,000 clones, with 85% to 90% occurring only once. Sequencing input: peripheral blood. The receptors here all came from a woman aged 45-60 years with COVID-19, enrolled during active disease.

This sequence joins TRBV29-1 and TRBJ1-1, with D maybe TRBD1 (5 bases). Germline V gene sequence: CDR1 SQVTM, CDR2 ANQGSEA. V was pared by 6 bases and J by 0 bases, with 17 bases between. The CDR3 contains 15 residues. CDR3 in amino acids: CSVTATAIMNTEAFF. Here the CDR3 DNA reads TGCAGCGTGACCGCGACAGCCATCATGAACACTGAAGCTTTCTTT.

The chain is built from TRBV25-1 and TRBJ2-7; D is possibly TRBD2 (6 bases). The CDR3 is 13 residues long. V lost 10 bases to trimming and J lost 0 bases, with 13 bases between them. Per germline, CDR1 MGHDK and CDR2 SYGVNS. Here the CDR3 DNA reads TGTGCCACCCGACGGGAGAGCTCCTACGAGCAGTACTTC. This codes for CATRRESSYEQYF.

This clone came up a few times. The chain is built from TRBV3-1 (or the pseudogene TRBV3-2) and TRBJ1-1; possibly TRBD1 for D (5 bases). V was shortened by 0 bases and J by 0 bases, with 8 bases between the two germline ends. Germline V gene sequence: CDR1 LGHDT, CDR2 YNNKEL (reference sequence). CDR3 length: 15 amino acids. The CDR3 DNA is TGTGCCAGCAGCCAAGATGACAGAATGAACACTGAAGCTTTCTTT. It translates to CASSQDDRMNTEAFF.

This clone was detected ten times or more. Other nucleotide sequences in the sample specify the same CDR3. The genes are TRBV20-1 and TRBJ2-7; 9 positions agree with TRBD1. The CDR3 totals 14 residues. Germline trimming cut 3 bases from V and 4 bases from J; bases unmatched to any gene: 7. Germline CDR1 is DFQATT and CDR2 is SNEGSKA (reference sequence). In nucleotides, the CDR3 is TGCAGTGCTAGTTCTGAGGGGACAGGGTACGAGCAGTACTTC. It specifies CSASSEGTGYEQYF.

This clone came up once. The V call is TRBV28, the J call TRBJ1-2, with D possibly being TRBD1 (5 bases). The V gene lost 4 bases and the J gene lost 3 bases, with 15 bases spanning the gap. The CDR3 has 15 amino acids. Per germline, CDR1 MDHEN and CDR2 SYDVKM. The CDR3 loop is CASSSRWGVDYGYTF. In DNA form, the CDR3 reads TGTGCCAGCAGTTCCCGCTGGGGGGTGGACTATGGCTACACCTTC.

The chain couples TRBV27 to TRBJ2-7; possibly TRBD2 for D (6 bases). The CDR3 consists of 11 residues. Trimming removed 4 bases from V and 7 bases from J, with 8 bases in between. Germline V gene data show CDR1 as MNHEY and CDR2 as SMNVEV (reference sequence). The CDR3 DNA reads TGTGCCAGCAGTTCCCGGGGGGAGCAGTACTTC. Translated, it gives CASSSRGEQYF.

The chain employs TRBV15 and TRBJ2-1, with TRBD1 matching over 7 bases. Germline V gene lookup returns CDR1 LNHNV and CDR2 YYDKDF (reference sequence). The CDR3 is made up of 19 amino acids. Trimming removed 5 bases from V and 0 bases from J; junction bases left unmatched: 16. CDR3: CATSGRDSPNPPSYNEQFF. CDR3 DNA sequence: TGTGCCACCAGCGGCCGGGACAGTCCCAACCCCCCCTCCTACAATGAGCAGTTCTTC.

CDR3 region: CSVGGLVGLSSGEQYF. CDR3 nucleotide sequence: TGCAGCGTTGGGGGCTTGGTGGGACTCTCCTCGGGGGAGCAGTACTTC. The gene calls are TRBV29-1 and TRBJ2-7; maybe TRBD2 (6 bases). Germline assignment: CDR1 SQVTM and CDR2 ANQGSEA. CDR3 length: 16 amino acids. Trimming pared 4 bases from V and 7 bases from J, leaving 26 bases between.

The rearrangement uses TRBV9 and TRBJ2-7; tentatively, D is TRBD1 (6 bases). This CDR3 comprises 15 residues. The V and J ends lost 4 bases and 0 bases respectively, with 14 bases between them. Germline CDR1 is SGDLS and CDR2 is YYNGEE. The CDR3 loop is CASSPGAVSSYEQYF. The CDR3 DNA is TGTGCCAGCAGCCCAGGGGCAGTATCCTCCTACGAGCAGTACTTC.

The chain has TRBV19 and TRBJ2-7, with 8 bases identical to TRBD2. CDR1 and CDR2 from the germline V gene are LNHDA and SQIVND (reference sequence). The CDR3 extends over 17 amino acids. The V gene end was trimmed by 8 bases and the J gene end by 0 bases; junction bases not matched to a gene: 15. As DNA, the CDR3 is TGTGCCAGTCGAGGCGGGGGGAATGGGGGAAGCTCCTACGAGCAGTACTTC. Its translation is CASRGGGNGGSSYEQYF.

V and J are TRBV28 and TRBJ1-2; 7 bases match TRBD1. In germline, CDR1 is MDHEN, CDR2 SYDVKM. Germline trimming cut 6 bases from V and 2 bases from J; bases unmatched to any gene: 12. CDR3 length: 16 residues. CDR3 protein: CASRPPAGGSNYGYTF. The CDR3 DNA follows: TGTGCCAGCAGACCACCCGCAGGGGGAAGCAACTATGGCTACACCTTC.

The V and J genes are TRBV5-1 and TRBJ2-7; 15 bases agree with TRBD2. Germline V CDR1 and CDR2: SGHRS, YFSETQ. V trimming: 4 bases; J trimming: 6 bases; junction bases outside the gene matches: 5. The CDR3 is 15 amino acids. The CDR3 DNA sequence: TGCGCCAGCAGCCTAAGGACTAGCGGGGGGGTCGAGCAGTACTTC. The encoded protein is CASSLRTSGGVEQYF.

The chain links TRBV27 to TRBJ2-1, with a tentative D call TRBD1 (6 bases). The V and J ends lost 5 bases and 13 bases respectively, with 18 bases between them. Germline V CDR1 and CDR2: MNHEY, SMNVEV (reference sequence). This CDR3 comprises 13 residues. The CDR3 sequence is CASSTRHRARQFF. CDR3 in DNA: TGTGCCAGCAGTACACGACACAGGGCACGCCAGTTCTTC.

Many counts were recorded for this clone. The rearrangement joins TRBV10-3 to TRBJ1-6; D is possibly TRBD1 (5 bases). CDR3 length equals 13 residues. V was pared by 3 bases and J by 7 bases, with 7 bases between. Per the germline V gene, CDR1 is ENHRY and CDR2 is SYGVKD. CDR3 sequence reads: CAISDQGNSPLHF. The CDR3 region has the DNA TGTGCCATCAGTGATCAGGGAAATTCACCCCTCCACTTT.

This clone was observed a few times. The chain combines TRBV18 with TRBJ1-2; no definite D call. The length of the CDR3 is 15 residues. Germline CDR1 and CDR2: KGHSH and LQKENI. Trimming removed 1 base from V and 0 bases from J, with 9 bases in between. The CDR3 sequence is CASSPQAQPNYGYTF. In DNA, the CDR3 is TGTGCCAGCTCACCACAGGCACAGCCTAACTATGGCTACACCTTC. Using reference TRBV18 and TRBJ1-2 for the parts outside the CDR3, the full variable domain is NAGVMQNPRHLVRRRGQEARLRCSPMKGHSHVYWYRQLPEEGLKFMVYLQKENIIDESGMPKERFSAEFPKEGPSILRIQQVVRGDSAAYFCASSPQAQPNYGYTFGSGTRLTVV.

The sample holds many counts of this clone. The V and J genes are TRBV27 and TRBJ2-7, with D uncertain. The germline gives CDR1 MNHEY, CDR2 SMNVEV (reference sequence). The CDR3 is 12 amino acids. Trimming cost V 0 bases and J 5 bases, with 5 bases left between them. The DNA for the CDR3 is TGTGCCAGCAGTTTATCGTCTCACGAGCAGTACTTC. This codes for CASSLSSHEQYF.

This chain joins TRBV27 and TRBJ2-3, with D tentatively TRBD1 (6 bases). The CDR3 has 16 amino acids. Trimming removed 4 bases from V and 0 bases from J, with 14 bases in between. CDR1 is MNHEY, CDR2 SMNVEV, per germline (reference sequence). The CDR3 DNA follows: TGTGCCAGCAGTTCCAGGGGCGGAACTAGCACAGATACGCAGTATTTT. Protein: CASSSRGGTSTDTQYF.

In the case of this clone: At the DNA level, this CDR3 is encoded by other sequences in the same sample as well. This rearrangement joins TRBV29-1 to TRBJ1-2; D remains unclear. V lost 6 bases and J 6 bases, leaving 8 bases between the germline ends. CDR1 is SQVTM and CDR2 is ANQGSEA in the germline V gene. CDR3 length equals 10 residues. In DNA form, the CDR3 reads TGCAGCGTCACCGGGGATGGCTACACCTTC. It translates to CSVTGDGYTF.

This clone has a handful of counts. The chain has TRBV29-1 and TRBJ1-1, with TRBD1 as a possible D gene (5 bases). This CDR3 is 12 amino acids long. Trimming removed 7 bases from V and 5 bases from J, with 14 bases in between. Germline V gene data show CDR1 as SQVTM and CDR2 as ANQGSEA. The CDR3 sequence is CSAQAGGTEAFF. CDR3 in DNA: TGCAGCGCTCAAGCGGGGGGAACTGAAGCTTTCTTT. The full variable domain, completed using reference TRBV29-1 and TRBJ1-1, is SAVISQKPSRDICQRGTSLTIQCQVDSQVTMMFWYRQQPGQSLTLIATANQGSEATYESGFVIDKFPISRPNLTFSTLTVSNMSPEDSSIYLCSAQAGGTEAFFGQGTRLTVV.

In nucleotides, the CDR3 is TGTGCCAGTACCGGAGGAGGCAGGGGGCTGTTTTTT. Translation gives CASTGGGRGLFF. The genes are TRBV5-6 and TRBJ2-2; the D gene is possibly TRBD1 (6 bases). V lost 8 bases and J lost 13, with 18 bases in between. The CDR3 consists of 12 residues. In germline, CDR1 is SGHDT, CDR2 YYEEEE.

The chain couples TRBV30 to TRBJ1-4; TRBD1 is a possible D gene (6 bases). From germline, CDR1 is GTSNPN and CDR2 SVGIG (reference sequence). This CDR3 spans 13 amino acids. Trimming shortened V by 7 bases and J by 3 bases, and 12 bases separated the two germline ends. The CDR3 DNA is TGTGCCTCACGGCGGGGGCCTAATGAAAAACTGTTTTTT. Amino acid sequence: CASRRGPNEKLFF. Complete variable domain (other parts from reference TRBV30 and TRBJ1-4): SQTIHQWPATLVQPVGSPLSLECTVEGTSNPNLYWYRQAAGRGLQLLFYSVGIGQISSEVPQNLSASRPQDRQFILSSKKLLLSDSGFYLCASRRGPNEKLFFGSGTQLSVL.

V is TRBV19 and J is TRBJ1-2, with TRBD1 as a possible D gene (5 bases). The CDR3 loop spans 13 amino acids. The germline gives CDR1 LNHDA, CDR2 SQIVND (reference sequence). The V end was cut by 6 bases, the J end by 8 bases, with 16 bases between. Here the CDR3 DNA reads TGTGCCAGTAGCCCCTCGGGGGTGATAGGCTACACCTTC. Encoded protein: CASSPSGVIGYTF.

This chain links TRBV6-1 with TRBJ1-2; D uncertain. CDR3 length equals 13 residues. Germline V CDR1 and CDR2: MNHNS, SASEGT. V lost 0 bases, J lost 4 bases, and 6 bases lay in between. The CDR3 loop reads CASSEALGYGYTF. The CDR3 DNA reads TGTGCCAGCAGTGAAGCGCTCGGCTATGGCTACACCTTC.

DNA of the CDR3: TGTGCCAGCAGTCGAGAAGCGAGGCGAGAGACCCAGTACTTC. Its translation is CASSREARRETQYF. This chain uses TRBV28 with TRBJ2-5; no definite D call. This CDR3 contains 14 residues. Between the trimmed V and J ends, which lost 5 bases and 4 bases, there was a span of 14 bases. The germline gives CDR1 MDHEN, CDR2 SYDVKM. The whole variable domain, filled in from reference TRBV28 and TRBJ2-5, reads DVKVTQSSRYLVKRTGEKVFLECVQDMDHENMFWYRQDPGLGLRLIYFSYDVKMKEKGDIPEGYSVSREKKERFSLILESASTNQTSMYLCASSREARRETQYFGPGTRLLVL.

The chain carries TRBV5-4 and TRBJ1-1; tentatively, D is TRBD1 (5 bases). Germline V CDR1 and CDR2: SGHNT, YYREEE (reference sequence). Trimming shortened V by 4 bases and J by 10 bases, and 20 bases separated the two germline ends. The CDR3 consists of 14 residues. This CDR3 reads CASSTSEGHHGAFF. The CDR3 DNA sequence: TGTGCCAGCAGCACATCGGAGGGGCACCATGGAGCTTTCTTT.

The chain uses TRBV12-3 or TRBV12-4 and TRBJ1-1, with D unclear. The CDR3 sequence is 13 residues long. V lost 4 bases and J 2 bases, leaving 8 bases between the germline ends. This chain's CDR3 is CASSWGGNTEAFF. The CDR3 nucleotides are TGTGCCAGCAGTTGGGGAGGCAACACTGAAGCTTTCTTT.

This clone came up once. This rearrangement joins TRBV5-1 to TRBJ2-5, with 8 nucleotides matching TRBD2. The junction had 4 bases not matched to a gene; V was cut back by 0 bases and J by 3 bases. The germline V gene encodes CDR1 SGHRS and CDR2 YFSETQ. The CDR3 runs to 15 residues. CDR3 region: CASSLVAGREETQYF. The CDR3 DNA follows: TGCGCCAGCAGCTTGGTTGCCGGGAGGGAAGAGACCCAGTACTTC.